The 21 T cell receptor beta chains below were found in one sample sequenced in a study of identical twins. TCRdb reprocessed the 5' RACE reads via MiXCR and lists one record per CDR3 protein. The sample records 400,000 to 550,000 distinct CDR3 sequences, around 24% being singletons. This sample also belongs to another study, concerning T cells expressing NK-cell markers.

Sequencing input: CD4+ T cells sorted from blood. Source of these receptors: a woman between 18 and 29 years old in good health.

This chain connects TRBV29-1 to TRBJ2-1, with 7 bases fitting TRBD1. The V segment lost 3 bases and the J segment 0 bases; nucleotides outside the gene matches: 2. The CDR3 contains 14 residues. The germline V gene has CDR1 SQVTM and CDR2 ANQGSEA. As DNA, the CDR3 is TGCAGCGTTGATGGACAGGACTCCTACAATGAGCAGTTCTTC. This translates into CSVDGQDSYNEQFF.

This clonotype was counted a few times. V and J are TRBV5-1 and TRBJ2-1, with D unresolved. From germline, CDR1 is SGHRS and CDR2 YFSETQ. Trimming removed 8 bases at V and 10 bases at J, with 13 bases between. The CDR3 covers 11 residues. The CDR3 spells CASKRTREQFF. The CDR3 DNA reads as TGCGCCAGTAAACGGACCAGGGAGCAGTTCTTC.

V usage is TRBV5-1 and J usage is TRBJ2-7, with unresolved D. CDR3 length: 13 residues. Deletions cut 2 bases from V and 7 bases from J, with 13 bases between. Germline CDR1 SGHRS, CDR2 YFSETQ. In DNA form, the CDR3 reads TGCGCCAGCAGCTTTGAAGCCGGTCGGGAGCAGTACTTC. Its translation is CASSFEAGREQYF.

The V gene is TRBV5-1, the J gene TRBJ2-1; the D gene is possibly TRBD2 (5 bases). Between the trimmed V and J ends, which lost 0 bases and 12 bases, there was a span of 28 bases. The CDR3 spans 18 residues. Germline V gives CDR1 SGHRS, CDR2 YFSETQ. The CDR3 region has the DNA TGCGCCAGCAGCTTGGGGCTCATGGACTCCGGAGGAGTCGATGTGCAGTTCTTC. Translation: CASSLGLMDSGGVDVQFF.

CDR3 DNA sequence: TGTGCCAGCAGTTACTCGAGGACCGCTCCCTATGGCTACACCTTC. Protein product: CASSYSRTAPYGYTF. V gene TRBV6-5 combines with J gene TRBJ1-2, with D hard to call. This CDR3 region has 15 residues. CDR1 and CDR2 (germline): MNHEY, SVGAGI. The V end lost 0 bases, the J end lost 4 bases, and 12 bases lay between the germline ends.

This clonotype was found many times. The CDR3, as DNA: TGCGCCAGCAGCTCGGACTGGGGCACAGATACGCAGTATTTT. It translates to CASSSDWGTDTQYF. V usage is TRBV5-1 and J usage is TRBJ2-3; possible D gene TRBD2, 5 bases. Germline loops: CDR1 SGHRS, CDR2 YFSETQ. This CDR3 contains 14 residues. Trimming took 3 bases from V and 1 from J, leaving 9 bases between them.

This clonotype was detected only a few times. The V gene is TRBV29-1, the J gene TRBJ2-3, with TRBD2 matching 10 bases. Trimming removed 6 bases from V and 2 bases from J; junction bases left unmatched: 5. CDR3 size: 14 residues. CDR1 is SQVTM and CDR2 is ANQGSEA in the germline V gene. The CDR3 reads CSVGAGGFTDTQYF. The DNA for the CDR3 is TGCAGCGTCGGAGCGGGAGGGTTCACAGATACGCAGTATTTT.

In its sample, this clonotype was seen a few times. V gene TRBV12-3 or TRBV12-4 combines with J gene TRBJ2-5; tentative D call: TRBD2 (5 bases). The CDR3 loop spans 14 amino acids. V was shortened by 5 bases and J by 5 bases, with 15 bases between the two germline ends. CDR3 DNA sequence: TGTGCCAGCAGTCGGCCGGGAAGTTGGGAGACCCAGTACTTC. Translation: CASSRPGSWETQYF.

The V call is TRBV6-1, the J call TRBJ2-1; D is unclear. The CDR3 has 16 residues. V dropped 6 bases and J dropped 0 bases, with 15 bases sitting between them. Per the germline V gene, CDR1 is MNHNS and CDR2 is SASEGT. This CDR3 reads CASRPAVRSSYNEQFF. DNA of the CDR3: TGTGCCAGCAGGCCTGCCGTGCGGAGCTCCTACAATGAGCAGTTCTTC.

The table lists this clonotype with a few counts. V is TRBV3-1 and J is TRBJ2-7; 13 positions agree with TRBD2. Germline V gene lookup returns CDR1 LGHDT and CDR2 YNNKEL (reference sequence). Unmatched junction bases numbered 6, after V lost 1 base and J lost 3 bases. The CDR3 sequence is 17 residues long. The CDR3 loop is CASSQARLAGGFYEQYF. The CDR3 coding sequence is TGTGCCAGCAGCCAAGCGAGACTAGCGGGGGGTTTCTACGAGCAGTACTTC.

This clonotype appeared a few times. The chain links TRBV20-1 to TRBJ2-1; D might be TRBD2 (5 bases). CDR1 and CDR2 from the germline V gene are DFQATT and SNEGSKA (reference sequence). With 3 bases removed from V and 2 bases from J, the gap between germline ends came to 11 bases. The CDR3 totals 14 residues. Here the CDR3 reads CSASGKGAYNEQFF. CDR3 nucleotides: TGCAGTGCTAGCGGGAAGGGCGCCTACAATGAGCAGTTCTTC.

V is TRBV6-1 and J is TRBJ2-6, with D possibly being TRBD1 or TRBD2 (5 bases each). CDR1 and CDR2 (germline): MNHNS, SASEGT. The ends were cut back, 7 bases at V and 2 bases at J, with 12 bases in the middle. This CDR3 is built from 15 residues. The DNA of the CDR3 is TGTGCCAGCACCGAGGGGTTTGCTGGGGCCAACGTCCTGACTTTC. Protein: CASTEGFAGANVLTF.

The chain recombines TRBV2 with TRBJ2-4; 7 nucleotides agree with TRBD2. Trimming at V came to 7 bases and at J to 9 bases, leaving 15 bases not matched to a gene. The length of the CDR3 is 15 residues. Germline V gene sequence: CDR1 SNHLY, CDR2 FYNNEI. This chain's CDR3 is CASTSPGTTVGIQYF. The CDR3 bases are TGTGCCAGCACCTCACCCGGGACTACTGTCGGCATTCAGTACTTC.

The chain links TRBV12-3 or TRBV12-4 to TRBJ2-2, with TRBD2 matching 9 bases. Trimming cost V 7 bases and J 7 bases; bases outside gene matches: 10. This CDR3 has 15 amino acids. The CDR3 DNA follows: TGTGCCAGCACCCCTATGGTAGCGGGAGACGGGGAGCTGTTTTTT. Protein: CASTPMVAGDGELFF.

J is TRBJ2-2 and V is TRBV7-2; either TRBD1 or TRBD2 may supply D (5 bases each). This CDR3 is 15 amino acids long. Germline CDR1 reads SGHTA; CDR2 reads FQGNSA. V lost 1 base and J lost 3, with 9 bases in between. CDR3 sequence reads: CASSLGGVYTGELFF. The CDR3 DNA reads TGTGCCAGCAGCTTAGGAGGGGTGTACACCGGGGAGCTGTTTTTT.

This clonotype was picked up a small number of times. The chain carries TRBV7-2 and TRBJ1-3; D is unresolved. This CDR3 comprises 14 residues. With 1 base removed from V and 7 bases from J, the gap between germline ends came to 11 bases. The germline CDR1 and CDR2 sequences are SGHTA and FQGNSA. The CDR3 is CASSLVVSRNTIYF. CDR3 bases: TGTGCCAGCAGCTTAGTGGTGAGCAGGAACACCATATATTTT. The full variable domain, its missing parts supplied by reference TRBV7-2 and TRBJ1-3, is GAGVSQSPSNKVTEKGKDVELRCDPISGHTALYWYRQSLGQGLEFLIYFQGNSAPDKSGLPSDRFSAERTGGSVSTLTIQRTQQEDSAVYLCASSLVVSRNTIYFGEGSWLTVV.

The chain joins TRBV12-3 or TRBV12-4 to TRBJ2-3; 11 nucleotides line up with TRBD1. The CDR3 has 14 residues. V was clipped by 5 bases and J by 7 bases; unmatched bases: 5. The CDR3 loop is CASSRTGGAYTQYF. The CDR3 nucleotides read TGTGCCAGCAGTCGGACAGGGGGCGCGTATACGCAGTATTTT.

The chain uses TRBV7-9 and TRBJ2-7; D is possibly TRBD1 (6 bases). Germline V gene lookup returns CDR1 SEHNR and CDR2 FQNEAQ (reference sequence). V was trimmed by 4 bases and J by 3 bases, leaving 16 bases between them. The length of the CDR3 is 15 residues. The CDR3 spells CASSSLDRGGYEQYF. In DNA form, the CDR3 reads TGTGCCAGCAGCTCCCTGGACAGAGGGGGCTACGAGCAGTACTTC. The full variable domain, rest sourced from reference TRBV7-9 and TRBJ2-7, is DTGVSQNPRHKITKRGQNVTFRCDPISEHNRLYWYRQTLGQGPEFLTYFQNEAQLEKSRLLSDRFSAERPKGSFSTLEIQRTEQGDSAMYLCASSSLDRGGYEQYFGPGTRLTVT.

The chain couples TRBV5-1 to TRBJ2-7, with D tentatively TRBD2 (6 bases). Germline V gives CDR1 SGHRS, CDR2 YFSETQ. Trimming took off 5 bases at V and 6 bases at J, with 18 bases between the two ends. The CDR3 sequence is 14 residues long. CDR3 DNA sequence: TGCGCCAGCAGTCGGGATAGGAAGGGAGGCGAGCAGTACTTC. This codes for CASSRDRKGGEQYF.

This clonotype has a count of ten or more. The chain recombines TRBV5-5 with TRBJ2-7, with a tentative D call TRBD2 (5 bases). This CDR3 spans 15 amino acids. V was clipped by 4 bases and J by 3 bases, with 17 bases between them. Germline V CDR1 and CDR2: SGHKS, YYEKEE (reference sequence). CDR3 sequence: CASSPGLSFHYEQYF. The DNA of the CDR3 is TGTGCCAGCAGCCCCGGACTCTCATTCCACTACGAGCAGTACTTC.

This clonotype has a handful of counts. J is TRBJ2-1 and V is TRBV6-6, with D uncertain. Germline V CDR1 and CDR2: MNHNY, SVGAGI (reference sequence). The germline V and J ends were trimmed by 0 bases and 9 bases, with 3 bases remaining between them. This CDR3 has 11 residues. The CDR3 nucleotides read TGTGCCAGCAGTTACTCCCCTGAGCAGTTCTTC. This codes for CASSYSPEQFF.